This T cell receptor (beta chain) originates from a study of T-cell reconstitution after alpha-beta-depleted transplantation in children. Overall study findings and caveats: Surviving recipient T cells and thymic progenitors accounted for the high day-60 TCRbeta diversity observed in some patients. A year post-transplant, T-cell counts and diversity derived mostly from newly produced T cells. Alpha-beta T cells present about two months after transplant were reported to originate from several hundred expanded graft clones.

This clonotype was observed many times. Its antigen remains unknown. Unique molecular identifiers were incorporated when the TCRbeta library was constructed. TCRdb redid the calling of the PCR reads with MiXCR, one entry per CDR3 protein. The data contain approximately 650,000 distinct CDR3 sequences, around 14% of them singletons. The specimen was PBMCs, collected before TCRalphabeta/CD19-depleted stem cell transplant. The TCR was taken from a girl aged 2-10 years with congenital amegakaryocytic thrombocytopenia, due to receive a stem cell transplant.

The CDR3 DNA is TGTGCCAGCAGTTATCGACAGCCCAATGAAGCTTTCTTT. It translates to CASSYRQPNEAFF. The chain recombines TRBV6-5 with TRBJ1-1; D may be TRBD1 (5 bases). Germline loops: CDR1 MNHEY, CDR2 SVGAGI. This CDR3 is 13 amino acids long. V lost 3 bases to trimming and J lost 7 bases, with 12 bases between them.